Listed below are T cell receptor beta chains from one sample, sequenced in a study of CD8+ T cells in alopecia areata. Data came from immunoSEQ multiplex PCR; TCRdb stores just in-frame clones and leaves some out. The sample consists of about 180,000 clones, 45% to 60% of them appearing once. This material consisted of CD8+ T cells sorted from blood, taken around week 54, from a patient treated with tofacitinib. These receptors all come from a human donor with alopecia areata. Each CDR3 is given with its conserved first and last residue. Fields, in order: CDR3 length, D gene, clone size, J gene, V gene, CDR3 DNA, CDR3 protein. A D gene is named only where the DNA matches it firmly. Rows may omit the clone size; those that give it use once, few, many or a size class.

>13|TRBD1|-|TRBJ2-5|TRBV13
TGTGCCAGCAGCGCGGACAGGGAAGGGACCCAGTACTTC
CASSADREGTQYF
>15|-|few|TRBJ2-3|TRBV2
TGTGCCAGCCGCGGTAGGGGAAGCAGCACAGATACGCAGTATTTT
CASRGRGSSTDTQYF
>16|TRBD1|-|TRBJ1-4|TRBV11-2
TGTGCCAGCACCACCACCGCCGGGACAGGGGATGAAAAACTGTTTTTT
CASTTTAGTGDEKLFF
>16|-|-|TRBJ2-1|TRBV27
TGTGCCAGCAGTTCTCCCCCGGGGGGCAACGTAAATGAGCAGTTCTTC
CASSSPPGGNVNEQFF
>14|TRBD2|-|TRBJ2-1|TRBV5-6
TGTGCCAGCAGCTTCTTCGGGGGGGCGAATGAGCAGTTCTTC
CASSFFGGANEQFF
>15|-|-|TRBJ1-2|TRBV5-1
TGCGCCAGCAGCTTGAGTAAAATAAGTAACTATGGCTACACCTTC
CASSLSKISNYGYTF
>16|TRBD1|-|TRBJ2-2|TRBV7-2
TGTGCCAGCAGCGGACAGGTCATACCTGACACCGGGGAGCTGTTTTTT
CASSGQVIPDTGELFF
>11|-|few|TRBJ2-5|TRBV5-6
TGTGCCAGCAGCTTAAGGGAGACCCAGTACTTC
CASSLRETQYF
>14|-|-|TRBJ1-2|TRBV5-1
TGCGCCAGCTCATCCTCGGGGGGCAACTATGGCTACACCTTC
CASSSSGGNYGYTF
>12|-|-|TRBJ1-1|TRBV2
TGTGCCAGCCAGGAGTTGGACACTGAAGCTTTCTTT
CASQELDTEAFF
>12|-|few|TRBJ2-5|TRBV29-1
TGCAGCGTTGTTGAGAAGAGTGAGACCCAGTACTTC
CSVVEKSETQYF
>10|-|few|TRBJ2-5|TRBV20-1
TGCAGTGCTAGCCAAGAGACCCAGTACTTC
CSASQETQYF
>14|-|-|TRBJ1-2|TRBV6-5
TGTGCCAGCACCAATACAGGGAGAGGTAGTGGCTACACCTTC
CASTNTGRGSGYTF
>13|-|-|TRBJ1-2|TRBV6-6
TGTGCCAGCACGGACGGAACCTCGTATGGCTACACCTTC
CASTDGTSYGYTF
>14|-|-|TRBJ1-1|TRBV7-6
TGTGCCAGCAGCTTAGCGGCAGGGGTCGCTGAAGCTTTCTTT
CASSLAAGVAEAFF
>13|-|-|TRBJ2-5|TRBV14
TGTGCCAGCAGCCAAGATTTTCCAGAGACCCAGTACTTC
CASSQDFPETQYF